The rows below give T cell receptor beta chains drawn from one sample of a study of T cells in Graves' hyperthyroidism and ophthalmopathy. TCRdb used MiXCR to reprocess the multiplex PCR reads, holding one entry per CDR3 protein. Of around 240,000 distinct CDR3 sequences in the sample, roughly 14% were seen once. The sequencing sample was made of blood. These receptors originate from a woman aged 40 to 50 with Graves' hyperthyroidism that later progressed to Graves' ophthalmopathy. CDR3s include the opening cysteine and the closing phenylalanine or tryptophan. A D gene is named only where the DNA matches it firmly. The listing skips clone size in some rows; elsewhere it reads once, few, many or a size class.

v_call: TRBV19
clone_size: many
d_call: TRBD1
j_call: TRBJ1-1
cdr3_aa: CASSTTDRGRSEAFF
cdr3_nt: TGTGCCAGTAGTACTACGGACAGGGGGCGGAGTGAAGCTTTCTTT

v_call: TRBV24-1
clone_size: many
d_call: TRBD1
j_call: TRBJ2-1
cdr3_aa: CATSDSGQKNEQFF
cdr3_nt: TGTGCCACCAGTGACTCGGGACAGAAAAATGAGCAGTTCTTC

v_call: TRBV9
clone_size: NA
d_call: NA
j_call: TRBJ2-3
cdr3_aa: CASSVGGGRTDTQYF
cdr3_nt: TGTGCCAGCAGCGTAGGGGGGGGGCGCACAGATACGCAGTATTTT

v_call: TRBV5-4
clone_size: many
d_call: NA
j_call: TRBJ1-1
cdr3_aa: CASSLDGEGRENTEAFF
cdr3_nt: TGTGCCAGCAGCTTGGACGGTGAGGGACGGGAGAACACTGAAGCTTTCTTT

v_call: TRBV7-9
clone_size: NA
d_call: NA
j_call: TRBJ2-1
cdr3_aa: CASSPPNKLQSNEQFF
cdr3_nt: TGTGCCAGCAGCCCACCCAATAAGTTACAATCCAATGAGCAGTTCTTC

v_call: TRBV20-1
clone_size: few
d_call: NA
j_call: TRBJ2-5
cdr3_aa: CSAMKQGETQYF
cdr3_nt: TGCAGTGCTATGAAACAGGGAGAGACCCAGTACTTC

v_call: TRBV5-1
clone_size: many
d_call: NA
j_call: TRBJ2-2
cdr3_aa: CASSLFAESNTGELFF
cdr3_nt: TGCGCCAGCAGCTTGTTTGCAGAATCGAACACCGGGGAGCTGTTTTTT

v_call: TRBV2
clone_size: many
d_call: NA
j_call: TRBJ1-3
cdr3_aa: CASRERASRGNTIYF
cdr3_nt: TGTGCCAGCAGAGAACGGGCATCTCGTGGAAACACCATATATTTT

v_call: TRBV30
clone_size: NA
d_call: NA
j_call: TRBJ2-1
cdr3_aa: CAWSVRQTREQFF
cdr3_nt: TGTGCCTGGAGTGTACGTCAAACCCGAGAGCAGTTCTTC

v_call: TRBV3-1
clone_size: NA
d_call: TRBD1
j_call: TRBJ2-7
cdr3_aa: CASSQLGTGDSYEQYF
cdr3_nt: TGTGCCAGCAGCCAACTCGGGACAGGGGACTCCTACGAGCAGTACTTC

v_call: TRBV11-2
clone_size: many
d_call: NA
j_call: TRBJ2-1
cdr3_aa: CASSLEIRGKDYNEQFF
cdr3_nt: TGTGCCAGCAGCTTAGAAATACGGGGCAAGGACTACAATGAGCAGTTCTTC

v_call: TRBV2
clone_size: NA
d_call: NA
j_call: TRBJ2-5
cdr3_aa: CASSEDLGEGETQYF
cdr3_nt: TGTGCCAGCAGTGAGGACCTTGGGGAAGGGGAGACCCAGTACTTC

v_call: TRBV11-2
clone_size: many
d_call: NA
j_call: TRBJ2-2
cdr3_aa: CASSYGQTYTGELFF
cdr3_nt: TGTGCCAGCAGCTACGGGCAGACTTACACCGGGGAGCTGTTTTTT

v_call: TRBV12-3/TRBV12-4
clone_size: many
d_call: TRBD1
j_call: TRBJ2-2
cdr3_aa: CASRNRQGDWLFF
cdr3_nt: TGTGCCAGCAGAAATCGACAGGGGGATTGGCTGTTTTTT

v_call: TRBV20-1
clone_size: NA
d_call: NA
j_call: TRBJ1-6
cdr3_aa: CSAKLGPDNSPLHF
cdr3_nt: TGCAGTGCTAAGCTGGGGCCTGATAATTCACCCCTCCACTTT

v_call: TRBV30
clone_size: NA
d_call: NA
j_call: TRBJ2-2
cdr3_aa: CAWSVRDRTGELFF
cdr3_nt: TGTGCCTGGAGTGTACGGGACCGCACCGGGGAGCTGTTTTTT

v_call: TRBV6-1
clone_size: many
d_call: TRBD1
j_call: TRBJ1-5
cdr3_aa: CASSGGGQGGNQPQHF
cdr3_nt: TGTGCCAGCAGTGGCGGGGGACAGGGTGGGAATCAGCCCCAGCATTTT

v_call: TRBV7-9
clone_size: many
d_call: TRBD1
j_call: TRBJ1-5
cdr3_aa: CASSLGQGIQPQHF
cdr3_nt: TGTGCCAGCAGTTTGGGACAGGGGATTCAGCCCCAGCATTTT

v_call: TRBV5-5
clone_size: many
d_call: NA
j_call: TRBJ2-7
cdr3_aa: CASSSEAVSYEQYF
cdr3_nt: TGTGCCAGCAGCTCAGAGGCGGTCTCCTACGAGCAGTACTTC

v_call: TRBV19
clone_size: many
d_call: NA
j_call: TRBJ1-6
cdr3_aa: CAPGGRINSPLHF
cdr3_nt: TGTGCCCCCGGGGGCAGAATTAATTCACCCCTCCACTTT

v_call: TRBV29-1
clone_size: many
d_call: NA
j_call: TRBJ2-3
cdr3_aa: CSVGSTVDTQYF
cdr3_nt: TGCAGCGTTGGTTCCACGGTGGATACGCAGTATTTT

v_call: TRBV28
clone_size: many
d_call: NA
j_call: TRBJ2-7
cdr3_aa: CASSSLQSEQYF
cdr3_nt: TGTGCCAGCAGTTCCCTTCAAAGCGAGCAGTACTTC

v_call: TRBV7-2
clone_size: many
d_call: TRBD2
j_call: TRBJ2-1
cdr3_aa: CASSLWVAGEKGNEQFF
cdr3_nt: TGTGCCAGCAGCTTATGGGTAGCGGGAGAAAAGGGTAATGAGCAGTTCTTC

v_call: TRBV10-3
clone_size: many
d_call: TRBD2
j_call: TRBJ2-1
cdr3_aa: CAINSGPVWGLADNEQFF
cdr3_nt: TGTGCCATCAATTCAGGTCCCGTATGGGGACTAGCGGACAATGAGCAGTTCTTC

v_call: TRBV29-1
clone_size: many
d_call: TRBD2
j_call: TRBJ2-7
cdr3_aa: CSVPHHRRLAGAREQYF
cdr3_nt: TGCAGCGTCCCTCACCATAGGAGGCTAGCGGGAGCCCGCGAGCAGTACTTC

v_call: TRBV5-1
clone_size: NA
d_call: NA
j_call: TRBJ2-2
cdr3_aa: CASSLWTSNTGELFF
cdr3_nt: TGCGCCAGCAGCTTGTGGACGTCGAACACCGGGGAGCTGTTTTTT

v_call: TRBV15
clone_size: NA
d_call: NA
j_call: TRBJ2-2
cdr3_aa: CATSIQGSGELFF
cdr3_nt: TGTGCCACCAGCATTCAGGGGTCCGGGGAGCTGTTTTTT

v_call: TRBV28
clone_size: many
d_call: NA
j_call: TRBJ1-5
cdr3_aa: CASKKGGGNQPQHF
cdr3_nt: TGTGCCAGCAAAAAGGGCGGAGGCAATCAGCCCCAGCATTTT

v_call: TRBV18
clone_size: many
d_call: NA
j_call: TRBJ1-4
cdr3_aa: CASSQQGGGEKLFF
cdr3_nt: TGTGCCAGCTCACAACAGGGTGGAGGTGAAAAACTGTTTTTT

v_call: TRBV20-1
clone_size: many
d_call: TRBD1
j_call: TRBJ1-5
cdr3_aa: CSARGTGGNQPQHF
cdr3_nt: TGCAGTGCTAGAGGAACAGGGGGCAATCAGCCCCAGCATTTT

v_call: TRBV11-2
clone_size: NA
d_call: TRBD2
j_call: TRBJ2-7
cdr3_aa: CASSLGAGGTYEQYF
cdr3_nt: TGTGCCAGCAGCTTAGGCGCGGGAGGGACCTACGAGCAGTACTTC

v_call: TRBV24-1
clone_size: NA
d_call: NA
j_call: TRBJ2-3
cdr3_aa: CATSDLPGPSTDTQYF
cdr3_nt: TGTGCCACCAGTGATTTGCCAGGGCCTAGCACAGATACGCAGTATTTT

v_call: TRBV19
clone_size: many
d_call: NA
j_call: TRBJ2-3
cdr3_aa: CATQTTGTPTDTQYF
cdr3_nt: TGTGCCACCCAAACCACCGGGACTCCCACAGATACGCAGTATTTT

v_call: TRBV2
clone_size: NA
d_call: NA
j_call: TRBJ1-1
cdr3_aa: CASSYTQTTEAFF
cdr3_nt: TGTGCCAGCAGTTACACACAGACCACTGAAGCTTTCTTT

v_call: TRBV28
clone_size: NA
d_call: NA
j_call: TRBJ2-6
cdr3_aa: CASSLDPRGSGANVLTF
cdr3_nt: TGTGCCAGCAGTCTTGATCCCAGGGGCTCTGGGGCCAACGTCCTGACTTTC

v_call: TRBV28
clone_size: many
d_call: NA
j_call: TRBJ2-3
cdr3_aa: CASTTGLTDTQYF
cdr3_nt: TGTGCTAGCACCACGGGCCTCACAGATACGCAGTATTTT

v_call: TRBV20-1
clone_size: many
d_call: NA
j_call: TRBJ1-5
cdr3_aa: CSARERVGNQPQHF
cdr3_nt: TGCAGTGCTAGAGAAAGGGTTGGCAATCAGCCCCAGCATTTT

v_call: TRBV28
clone_size: NA
d_call: NA
j_call: TRBJ2-1
cdr3_aa: CASSQTYSGWRLGSSYNEQFF
cdr3_nt: TGTGCCAGCAGCCAAACCTACTCAGGGTGGAGGCTCGGCTCGTCCTACAATGAGCAGTTCTTC

v_call: TRBV27
clone_size: NA
d_call: TRBD2
j_call: TRBJ2-1
cdr3_aa: CASSRTSGNEQFF
cdr3_nt: TGTGCCAGCAGTCGGACTAGCGGGAATGAGCAGTTCTTC

v_call: TRBV19
clone_size: few
d_call: NA
j_call: TRBJ1-1
cdr3_aa: CASSFQTAGTEAFF
cdr3_nt: TGTGCCAGTAGCTTTCAAACCGCCGGGACTGAAGCTTTCTTT

v_call: TRBV9
clone_size: few
d_call: TRBD2
j_call: TRBJ2-3
cdr3_aa: CASSVHFLAGWGTDTQYF
cdr3_nt: TGTGCCAGCAGCGTACACTTTCTAGCGGGATGGGGGACAGATACGCAGTATTTT

v_call: TRBV6-1
clone_size: NA
d_call: TRBD2
j_call: TRBJ2-5
cdr3_aa: CASSEWISGRAVETQYF
cdr3_nt: TGTGCCAGCAGTGAATGGATTAGCGGGAGGGCCGTTGAGACCCAGTACTTC

v_call: TRBV6-5
clone_size: NA
d_call: TRBD1
j_call: TRBJ1-6
cdr3_aa: CASSSAGGSSYNSPLHF
cdr3_nt: TGTGCCAGCAGTTCGGCAGGGGGTAGCTCCTATAATTCACCCCTCCACTTT

v_call: TRBV15
clone_size: NA
d_call: TRBD2
j_call: TRBJ2-1
cdr3_aa: CATSSLPGLAGNNEQFF
cdr3_nt: TGTGCCACCAGCAGTCTACCCGGGCTAGCGGGTAACAATGAGCAGTTCTTC

v_call: TRBV27
clone_size: NA
d_call: NA
j_call: TRBJ1-3
cdr3_aa: CASGRGSSSGNTIYF
cdr3_nt: TGTGCCAGCGGGCGGGGGTCCTCCTCTGGAAACACCATATATTTT

v_call: TRBV12-3/TRBV12-4
clone_size: many
d_call: TRBD1
j_call: TRBJ2-3
cdr3_aa: CASRQLGTATDTQYF
cdr3_nt: TGTGCCAGCAGGCAGTTGGGGACAGCCACAGATACGCAGTATTTT

v_call: TRBV28
clone_size: many
d_call: NA
j_call: TRBJ1-5
cdr3_aa: CASTPQGLGQPQHF
cdr3_nt: TGTGCCAGCACCCCCCAGGGGCTGGGACAGCCCCAGCATTTT

v_call: TRBV20-1
clone_size: many
d_call: TRBD2
j_call: TRBJ2-1
cdr3_aa: CSASGLVNEQFF
cdr3_nt: TGCAGTGCTAGTGGACTAGTCAATGAGCAGTTCTTC